Following are 10 T cell receptor beta chains from one sample sequenced in a study of CD8+ T cells in alopecia areata. Reverse transcribed after extraction, RNA yielded cDNA as the sequencing template. TCRdb's copy holds only in-frame clones and misses some; the assay was immunoSEQ multiplex PCR. The profile shows about 210,000 clones, 66% of them singletons. Treatment of the sample: oral pan-JAK inhibitor, 5-10 mg twice daily. Here the sequenced sample was CD4+ T cells sorted from blood, taken at approximately week 42, from a patient treated with tofacitinib. Receptors were obtained from a human donor with alopecia areata.

This clone came up a few times. The rearrangement joins TRBV2 to TRBJ2-7; D is perhaps TRBD1 (5 bases). Trimming left V 3 bases short and J 2 bases short, with 11 bases between. From germline, CDR1 is SNHLY and CDR2 FYNNEI. CDR3 length: 14 residues. CDR3 sequence: CASSDQGRPYEQYF. The CDR3 DNA is TGTGCCAGCAGTGACCAGGGCCGACCCTACGAGCAGTACTTC.

The chain carries TRBV4-1 and TRBJ2-3; 8 nucleotides match TRBD1. Germline assignment: CDR1 MGHRA and CDR2 YSYEKL. Trimming at V came to 3 bases and at J to 4 bases, leaving 3 bases not matched to a gene. This CDR3 is built from 14 residues. CDR3 sequence (DNA): TGCGCCAGCAGCCAGACAGGGGTGGCAGATACGCAGTATTTT. Amino acids: CASSQTGVADTQYF.

The CDR3 DNA is TGCAGCGTTGAAGTTACTCAGGGGGATACGCAGTATTTT. Translation: CSVEVTQGDTQYF. The chain has TRBV29-1 and TRBJ2-3, with a tentative D call TRBD1 (6 bases). Looked up from germline, CDR1 is SQVTM and CDR2 is ANQGSEA. Trimming removed 1 base at V and 6 bases at J, with 11 bases between. This CDR3 contains 13 residues.

As for this clone: Different DNA sequences within this sample yield the same CDR3. This CDR3 reads CSVGQGAYGYTF. The DNA for the CDR3 is TGCAGCGTTGGACAGGGGGCTTATGGCTACACCTTC. The chain combines TRBV29-1 with TRBJ1-2; 10 nucleotides agree with TRBD1. This CDR3 has 12 amino acids. Germline CDR1 SQVTM, CDR2 ANQGSEA. V lost 4 bases to trimming and J lost 5 bases; unmatched junction nucleotides: 1.

A few counts support this clone. The chain has TRBV11-3 and TRBJ2-3; D possibly corresponds to TRBD2 (5 bases). Trimming removed 9 bases at V and 0 bases at J, with 13 bases between. Germline CDR1 reads SGHNT; CDR2 reads YENEEA. The CDR3 is 14 residues long. The CDR3 here is CASVSRGSTDTQYF. Written as DNA, the CDR3 is TGTGCCAGTGTCTCGAGAGGGAGCACAGATACGCAGTATTTT.

The chain is built from TRBV11-2 and TRBJ2-4; D gene uncertain. The V gene lost 2 bases and the J gene lost 9 bases, with 14 bases spanning the gap. Germline CDR1 is SGHAT and CDR2 is FQNNGV. The CDR3 has 14 residues. The CDR3 bases are TGTGCCAGCAGCTTAACCCACCGAGACGCCATTCAGTACTTC. Protein: CASSLTHRDAIQYF.

This clone has a handful of counts. The chain uses TRBV5-6 and TRBJ2-1; D unclear. Germline V gene sequence: CDR1 SGHDT, CDR2 YYEEEE. CDR3 length equals 15 residues. Trimming removed 1 base from V and 0 bases from J, with 8 bases in between. For the CDR3, the DNA is TGTGCCAGCAGCTTGCAGGTCAGCTCCTACAATGAGCAGTTCTTC. The encoded protein is CASSLQVSSYNEQFF.

The gene calls are TRBV7-9 and TRBJ1-4; D remains ambiguous. Germline assignment: CDR1 SEHNR and CDR2 FQNEAQ (reference sequence). The CDR3 has 17 residues. With 5 bases removed from V and 0 bases from J, the gap between germline ends came to 16 bases. The CDR3 sequence: CASSPSAGLATNEKLFF. CDR3 in DNA: TGTGCCAGCAGCCCCTCCGCGGGTTTGGCAACTAATGAAAAACTGTTTTTT. The whole variable domain, filled in from reference TRBV7-9 and TRBJ1-4, reads DTGVSQNPRHKITKRGQNVTFRCDPISEHNRLYWYRQTLGQGPEFLTYFQNEAQLEKSRLLSDRFSAERPKGSFSTLEIQRTEQGDSAMYLCASSPSAGLATNEKLFFGSGTQLSVL.

The chain is built from TRBV29-1 and TRBJ2-1, with D possibly being TRBD1 or TRBD2 (5 bases each). Germline loops: CDR1 SQVTM, CDR2 ANQGSEA. CDR3 size: 12 residues. The CDR3 nucleotides are TGCATCATGAAGGGACCCTACAATGAGCAGTTCTTC. Translated, it gives CIMKGPYNEQFF.

This chain links TRBV6-6 with TRBJ2-2; D is undetermined. CDR3 length equals 12 residues. Germline CDR1 reads MNHNY; CDR2 reads SVGAGI (reference sequence). V gave up 5 bases and J gave up 7 bases, with 8 bases separating them. DNA of the CDR3: TGTGCCAGCAGTAAGCAGTACGGGGAGCTGTTTTTT. Protein: CASSKQYGELFF.